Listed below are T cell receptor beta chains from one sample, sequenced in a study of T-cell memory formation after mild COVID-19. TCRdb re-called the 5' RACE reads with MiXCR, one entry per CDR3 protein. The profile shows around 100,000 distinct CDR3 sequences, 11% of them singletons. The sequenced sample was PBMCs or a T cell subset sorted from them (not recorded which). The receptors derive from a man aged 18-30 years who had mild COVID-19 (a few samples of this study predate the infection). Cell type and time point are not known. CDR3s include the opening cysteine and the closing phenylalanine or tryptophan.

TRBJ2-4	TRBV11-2	CASSLHYTENIQYF
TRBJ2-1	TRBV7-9	CASSSAGTGYEDEQFF
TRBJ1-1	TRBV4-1	CASSHGGLPTEAFF
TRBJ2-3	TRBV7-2	CASSFPGGTDTQYF
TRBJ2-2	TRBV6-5	CASHLVPGVTGELFF
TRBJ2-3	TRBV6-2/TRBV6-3	CASSYSRGTDTQYF
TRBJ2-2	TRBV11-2	CASSLETSVAGELFF
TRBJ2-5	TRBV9	CASSARIGGRIEETQYF
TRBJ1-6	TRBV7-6	CASSLAGAPGSPLHF
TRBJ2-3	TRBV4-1	CASSQDGTGGPSDTQYF
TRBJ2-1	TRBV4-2	CASSQGDGGLYNEQFF
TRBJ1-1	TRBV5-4	CASSLTGANTEAFF
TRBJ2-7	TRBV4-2	CASSRDRDRGYYEQYF
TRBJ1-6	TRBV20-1	CSADSVGASSYNSPLHF
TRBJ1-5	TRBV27	CASSLSAGIQPQHF
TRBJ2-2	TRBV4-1	CASSRNRGMNTGELFF
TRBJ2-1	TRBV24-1	CATSDYGLAGDNEQFF
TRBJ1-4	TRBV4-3	CASSQDARGTGESEKLFF
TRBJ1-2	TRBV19	CASSRPGQGARDYGYTF
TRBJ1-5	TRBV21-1	CASSKERQGTHQPQHF
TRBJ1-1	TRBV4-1	CASSPTSNTEAFF
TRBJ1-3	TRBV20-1	CSARQASGNTIYF
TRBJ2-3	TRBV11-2	CASSLIGGTSTDTQYF
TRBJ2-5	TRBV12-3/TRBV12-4	CASTKGGQETQYF
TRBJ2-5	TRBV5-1	CASSPTGWRETQYF
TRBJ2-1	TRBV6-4	CASSDYGDRGYNEQFF
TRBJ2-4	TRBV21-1	CASSRRQGAKNIQYF
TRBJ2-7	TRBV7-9	CASSSPTGSYEQYF
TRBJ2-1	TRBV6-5	CASSYSRLGYNEQFF
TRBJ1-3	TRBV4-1	CASSQDRGNTIYF
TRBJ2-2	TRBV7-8	CASSPTYRGLDTGELFF
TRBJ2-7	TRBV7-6	CASSHRDRGNSEQYF
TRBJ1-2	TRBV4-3	CASSQGRQNYGYTF
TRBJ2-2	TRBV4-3	CASSQAEGWELFF
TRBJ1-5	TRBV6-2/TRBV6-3	CASSAPAPPQPQHF
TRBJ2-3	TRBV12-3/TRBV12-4	CASRGLAGRLDTQYF
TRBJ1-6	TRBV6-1	CASSGATPLHF
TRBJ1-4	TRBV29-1	CSVGQGGEKLFF
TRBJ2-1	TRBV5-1	CASSLAEFSYNEQFF
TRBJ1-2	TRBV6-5	CASSSKGGYGYTF
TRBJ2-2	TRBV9	CASSVQPARSTGELFF